The entry that follows covers one T cell receptor (beta chain) sequence. The data belong to a study of CD8 T cells in Susac syndrome. cDNA came from roughly 0.53 to 1 ug RNA primed by random hexamers. TCRdb called the immunoSEQ multiplex PCR reads again in MiXCR, with one record for every CDR3 protein. Of 75,000 to 100,000 distinct CDR3 sequences listed, roughly 93% were seen once; the top ten hold roughly 0.24%. This clonotype was sampled from a human donor in good health. Specimen: CD8+ T cells from PBMCs.

The CDR3 DNA reads TGTGCCAGCAGCCAAGATTTGGCCGAGGCTACTAACTATGGCTACACCTTC. As protein: CASSQDLAEATNYGYTF. V and J are TRBV3-1 and TRBJ1-2; D unclear. The V end lost 0 bases, the J end lost 0 bases, and 14 bases lay between the germline ends. Per the germline V gene, CDR1 is LGHDT and CDR2 is YNNKEL (reference sequence). This CDR3 is built from 17 residues.